Shown below are 19 T cell receptor beta chains from a single sample sequenced in a study of T cells in Graves' hyperthyroidism and ophthalmopathy. Amplification of TCR beta CDR3 regions used RNA as the template. HTBI primers were used for first-round RT-PCR of the TCR CDR3. MiXCR, applied by TCRdb to the multiplex PCR reads, yields one record per CDR3 protein. The table lists 350,000 to 400,000 distinct CDR3 sequences, less than 20% of them singletons. Sequenced sample: blood. The receptors come from a man aged 18 to 35 with Graves' ophthalmopathy.

The V and J genes are TRBV9 and TRBJ2-2; possible D gene TRBD1, 6 bases. Looked up from germline, CDR1 is SGDLS and CDR2 is YYNGEE. There are 16 residues in the CDR3. Trimming pared 0 bases from V and 9 bases from J, leaving 18 bases between. For the CDR3, the DNA is TGTGCCAGCAGCGTAGTGTCAGGGGACGTTCAAAGGGAGCTGTTTTTT. Translation gives CASSVVSGDVQRELFF. Variable domain in full (rest from reference TRBV9 and TRBJ2-2): DSGVTQTPKHLITATGQRVTLRCSPRSGDLSVYWYQQSLDQGLQFLIQYYNGEERAKGNILERFSAQQFPDLHSELNLSSLELGDSALYFCASSVVSGDVQRELFFGEGSRLTVL.

Remarks on this clonotype: No conserved phenylalanine or tryptophan is present at the end of the CDR3, so a read error is the likely explanation. V usage is TRBV5-1 and J usage is TRBJ2-7; D is uncertain. This CDR3 comprises 15 residues. CDR1 SGHRS and CDR2 YFSETQ come from the germline V gene. V was cut by 0 bases and J by 5 bases, with 15 bases left in between. The CDR3 sequence: CASSLESTRLHEQYL. The CDR3 bases are TGCGCCAGCAGCTTGGAGTCGACGAGACTCCACGAGCAGTACCTC.

This clonotype came up many times. The chain recombines TRBV24-1 with TRBJ2-3, with D perhaps TRBD2 (6 bases). CDR3 length: 13 amino acids. Trimming took 6 bases from V and 3 from J, leaving 9 bases between them. Per the germline V gene, CDR1 is KGHDR and CDR2 is SFDVKD. CDR3 protein: CATSNAGTDTQYF. The CDR3 DNA sequence: TGTGCCACCAGTAATGCGGGGACAGATACGCAGTATTTT.

The table lists this clonotype with a few counts. The gene calls are TRBV19 and TRBJ1-1; D is perhaps TRBD1 (6 bases). V lost 3 bases and J 11 bases, leaving 16 bases between the germline ends. CDR1 is LNHDA and CDR2 is SQIVND in the germline V gene (reference sequence). The length of the CDR3 is 13 residues. CDR3 residues: CASSIGDTLRAFF. Written as DNA, the CDR3 is TGTGCCAGTAGTATTGGGGACACCCTGAGGGCTTTCTTT.

This clonotype was counted many times. The rearrangement joins TRBV5-1 to TRBJ1-6, with 7 bases lining up with TRBD1. The CDR3 loop spans 17 amino acids. CDR1 SGHRS and CDR2 YFSETQ come from the germline V gene. The junction had 11 bases not matched to a gene; V was cut back by 4 bases and J by 4 bases. CDR3 sequence reads: CASSLGGGTDYNSPLHF. CDR3 nucleotides: TGCGCCAGCAGCCTTGGAGGCGGGACAGATTATAATTCACCCCTCCACTTT.

A few counts support this clonotype. The chain combines TRBV4-1 with TRBJ2-5; D possibly corresponds to TRBD2 (5 bases). Germline assignment: CDR1 MGHRA and CDR2 YSYEKL. V was shortened by 0 bases and J by 5 bases, with 10 bases between the two germline ends. The CDR3 is made up of 14 amino acids. Here the CDR3 reads CASSQDGGMETQYF. For the CDR3, the DNA is TGCGCCAGCAGCCAAGATGGAGGAATGGAGACCCAGTACTTC.

Ten or more counts support this clonotype. The rearrangement links TRBV5-1 to TRBJ2-5; maybe TRBD2 (5 bases). CDR1 is SGHRS and CDR2 is YFSETQ in the germline V gene. Deletions cut 0 bases from V and 5 bases from J, with 14 bases between. This CDR3 contains 15 residues. The DNA of the CDR3 is TGCGCCAGCAGCTTGGGATACGGGGTGGCGGAGACCCAGTACTTC. Its protein is CASSLGYGVAETQYF.

With respect to this clonotype: This sequence may be a read error, since a much larger clone differs from it by one base. The rearrangement uses TRBV7-9 and TRBJ2-5; 8 nucleotides agree with TRBD1. Looked up from germline, CDR1 is SEHNR and CDR2 is FQNEAQ (reference sequence). The CDR3 runs to 14 residues. The V gene end was trimmed by 5 bases and the J gene end by 6 bases; junction bases not matched to a gene: 8. CDR3 loop: CASSRRDRQKTQYF. CDR3 DNA: TGTGCCAGCAGCCGCAGGGACAGGCAAAAGACCCAGTACTTC.

This clonotype was recorded at least ten times. This chain uses TRBV7-2 with TRBJ1-2; 12 nucleotides agree with TRBD1. The germline gives CDR1 SGHTA, CDR2 FQGNSA. V lost 5 bases, J lost 0 bases, and 10 bases stayed unmatched. The CDR3 sequence is 18 residues long. CDR3 loop: CASSLTAGQGAPNYGYTF. The CDR3, as DNA: TGTGCCAGCAGCCTAACAGCGGGACAGGGGGCCCCTAACTATGGCTACACCTTC.

The V and J genes are TRBV28 and TRBJ2-7; no definite D call. The CDR3 has 12 amino acids. The germline CDR1 and CDR2 sequences are MDHEN and SYDVKM. Trimming removed 3 bases from V and 2 bases from J, with 5 bases in between. The DNA of the CDR3 is TGTGCCAGCAGTTTTGGGCCCTACGAGCAGTACTTC. Its translation: CASSFGPYEQYF.

V and J are TRBV4-1 and TRBJ1-1; D gene unclear. Germline V CDR1 and CDR2: MGHRA, YSYEKL. The CDR3 is made up of 14 amino acids. V was pared by 4 bases and J by 4 bases, with 13 bases between. CDR3 sequence reads: CASSLTPQGTEAFF. The CDR3 DNA follows: TGCGCCAGCAGCCTTACCCCCCAAGGCACTGAAGCTTTCTTT.

This clonotype has just a few counts. Relative to the germline gene, one junction end is altered; a read error may explain this. V usage is TRBV6-5 and J usage is TRBJ2-7; 10 nucleotides agree with TRBD1. Germline V CDR1 and CDR2: MNHEY, SVGAGI. The CDR3 extends over 20 amino acids. CDR3 in amino acids: CAGSYTLGQGKYIRSYEQYF. Here the CDR3 DNA reads TGTGCCGGCAGTTACACCCTGGGACAGGGGAAATATATCCGTTCCTACGAGCAGTACTTC.

Only a few counts were recorded for this clonotype. This chain connects TRBV12-3 or TRBV12-4 to TRBJ2-7; 9 nucleotides align to TRBD1. The CDR3 runs 14 residues. The V gene end was trimmed by 4 bases and the J gene end by 3 bases; junction bases not matched to a gene: 4. CDR3 nucleotides: TGTGCCAGCAGTTGGGGACAGGGATTCTACGAGCAGTACTTC. Encoded protein: CASSWGQGFYEQYF.

This clonotype was counted between two and nine times. One end of the junction varies from germline; a read error may be responsible. The chain is built from TRBV7-7 and TRBJ1-1; D not resolved. Germline lookup yields CDR1 SSHAT and CDR2 FNYEAQ (reference sequence). The length of the CDR3 is 13 residues. CDR3 protein: CASSLNWNTEAFF. CDR3 DNA sequence: TGTGCTAGCAGCTTAAATTGGAACACTGAAGCTTTCTTT.

The V gene is TRBV24-1, the J gene TRBJ2-7, with a possible D match to TRBD1 (6 bases). Trimming took 4 bases from V and 4 from J, leaving 10 bases between them. CDR1 is KGHDR and CDR2 is SFDVKD in the germline V gene. The CDR3 spans 13 residues. The CDR3 reads CATSDSDRYEQYF. Here the CDR3 DNA reads TGTGCCACCAGTGACTCGGACAGATACGAGCAGTACTTC.

The gene calls are TRBV20-1 and TRBJ2-1; unclear D gene. Germline V gene data show CDR1 as DFQATT and CDR2 as SNEGSKA (reference sequence). Between the trimmed V and J ends, which lost 2 bases and 7 bases, there was a span of 3 bases. CDR3 size: 10 residues. CDR3 DNA: TGCAGTGCTAGAAGGAATGAGCAGTTCTTC. Translated: CSARRNEQFF.

The table lists this clonotype with many counts. V is TRBV11-2 and J is TRBJ1-5, with D perhaps TRBD1 (6 bases). V shed 3 bases and J shed 2 bases, with 11 bases lying between them. The V gene's germline CDR1 is SGHAT and CDR2 FQNNGV. The length of the CDR3 is 15 residues. The CDR3 here is CASSFTGIGNQPQHF. The CDR3 bases are TGTGCCAGCAGCTTTACAGGGATTGGCAATCAGCCCCAGCATTTT.

The chain has TRBV7-9 and TRBJ2-3; 12 positions agree with TRBD2. From germline, CDR1 is SEHNR and CDR2 FQNEAQ (reference sequence). The CDR3 is 17 residues long. V shed 3 bases, J shed 4 bases, and the junction held 8 bases outside the gene matches. CDR3 protein: CASSFPSSGGGADTQYF. CDR3 in DNA: TGTGCCAGCAGCTTTCCGTCTAGCGGGGGGGGCGCAGATACGCAGTATTTT.

Details on this clonotype: Just one base apart from a much larger clone, this may be a read error. The rearrangement links TRBV7-8 to TRBJ2-5, with TRBD2 matching over 10 bases. The CDR3 sequence is 17 residues long. Germline V gene sequence: CDR1 SGHVS, CDR2 FQNEAQ. V was clipped by 2 bases and J by 2 bases; unmatched bases: 8. CDR3 in DNA: TGTGCCAGCAGCTTAAGCGGGGGGGCAGGGAGGCAAGAGACCCAGTACTTC. This encodes CASSLSGGAGRQETQYF.